This T cell receptor (beta chain) emerged from a study of OX40 agonist ivuxolimab in advanced cancers. Background on the study: Aged roughly 23 to 80 with a mean of 60 years, they were around 79% male. Partial responses, seen in three patients, involved one hepatocellular carcinoma and two cutaneous melanomas. Study-level results: At 0.1 to 3.0 mg/kg and by week 6, clonal expansion occurred in CD4+ and CD8+ blood T cells. Partial responders at 0.1-3.0 mg/kg showed near-lowest clonal expansion.

Repertoires were generated with immunoSEQ multiplex PCR, while TCRdb's copy carries only in-frame clones and drops some. The sample contains some 41,000 clones, just over 90% of which appear only once. For this clone: Its matching antigen is unknown. At one boundary the junction diverges from the germline segment, which might be a read error.

This sample comprised CD4+ or CD8+ T cells sorted from blood, obtained in a trial of the OX40 agonist ivuxolimab. The clonotype was recovered from an adult with an advanced solid tumor such as melanoma, head and neck, liver or kidney cancer.

The CDR3 is CASSFVSGGTGTQYF. Written as DNA, the CDR3 is TGTGCCAGCAGCTTCGTGTCAGGGGGAACAGGTACGCAGTATTTT. The chain combines TRBV7-9 with TRBJ2-3, with 7 bases that match TRBD1. The CDR3 sequence is 15 residues long. Germline V CDR1 and CDR2: SEHNR, FQNEAQ (reference sequence).